Listed below are T cell receptor beta chains from one sample, sequenced in a study of shared clonotypes between healthy human individuals. TCRdb's table, derived via immunoSEQ multiplex PCR, lists solely in-frame clones and lacks some. The sample has some 2,100,000 clones, roughly 91% seen once. Input material: naive CD8+ T cells from PBMCs. The receptors originated from a young man in good health. Some clones in this sample may be carry-over from other donors' samples. CDR3s include the opening cysteine and the closing phenylalanine or tryptophan. D genes are given only for firm matches. Not all rows give a size; the values are once, few, many and, for expanded clones, a class.

V gene,J gene,D gene,clone size,CDR3 DNA,CDR3 protein
TRBV2,TRBJ2-5,TRBD2,NA,TGTGCCAGCAGTGCCACTAGCGGGAGCGAGACCCAGTACTTC,CASSATSGSETQYF
TRBV28,TRBJ2-1,NA,NA,TGTGCCAGCATCGAAGGGAGAAGCTCCTACAATGAGCAGTTCTTC,CASIEGRSSYNEQFF
TRBV30,TRBJ2-2,TRBD1,NA,TGTGCCTGTCACAGGGGCGCCGGGGAGCTGTTTTTT,CACHRGAGELFF
TRBV27,TRBJ2-7,TRBD2,NA,TGTGCCAGCAGTCCGTACCCCGGGGGGGGAGGGGAGCAGTACTTC,CASSPYPGGGGEQYF
TRBV4-1,TRBJ2-7,NA,NA,TGCGCCAGCAGCCAAGATTGGGACGGAGCCTACGAGCAGTACTTC,CASSQDWDGAYEQYF
TRBV5-4,TRBJ1-5,NA,NA,TGTGCCAGCAGCTTGGCCGGGAATCAGCCCCAGCATTTT,CASSLAGNQPQHF
TRBV10-2,TRBJ2-7,NA,NA,TGCGCCAGCAGTGAGGGCGGGCTAGGGTACGAGCAGTACTTC,CASSEGGLGYEQYF
TRBV5-1,TRBJ1-4,TRBD1,NA,TGCGCCAGCAGCTTCGGGACAGGGCTCGATGAAAAACTGTTTTTT,CASSFGTGLDEKLFF
TRBV7-2,TRBJ2-1,TRBD1,NA,TGTGCCAGCAGTTTCGGGACAGGGGGCAATGAGCAGTTCTTC,CASSFGTGGNEQFF
TRBV4-3,TRBJ2-1,NA,NA,TGCGCCAGCAGCCAAGATCCGGGGGACTCCTACAATGAGCAGTTCTTC,CASSQDPGDSYNEQFF
TRBV18,TRBJ2-7,NA,NA,TGTGCCAGCTCGCCTGCGGCCTTACCTTACGAGCAGTACTTC,CASSPAALPYEQYF
TRBV4-1,TRBJ1-3,TRBD1,NA,TGCGCCAGCAGCCAGCCCCAGGGGGCAGGAAACACCATATATTTT,CASSQPQGAGNTIYF
TRBV6-1,TRBJ2-7,NA,once,TGTGCCAGCCCGTCTGGTCGTGGAGAGGTTGGCGAGCAGTACTTC,CASPSGRGEVGEQYF
TRBV5-1,TRBJ1-4,NA,NA,TGCGCCAGCAGCTCAGAGGGGCCTGAACTGAGAAGTGAAAAACTGTTTTTT,CASSSEGPELRSEKLFF
TRBV19,TRBJ1-5,TRBD1,NA,TGTGCCAGTAGCTACCGGGACAGGGGAGGCCAGCCCCAGCATTTT,CASSYRDRGGQPQHF
TRBV5-1,TRBJ2-5,TRBD1,NA,TGCGCCAGCAGCCTAGCAGGGGGAGAGACCCAGTACTTC,CASSLAGGETQYF
TRBV6-5,TRBJ2-7,NA,NA,TGTGCCAGCAGTTACTCATTGGGGGACCTCTCCTACGAGCAGTACTTC,CASSYSLGDLSYEQYF
TRBV28,TRBJ2-2,NA,NA,TGTGCCAGCAGCTTGCCTCGGATACAGAACACCGGGGAGCTGTTTTTT,CASSLPRIQNTGELFF
TRBV7-9,TRBJ2-5,NA,once,TGTGCCAGCAGCCCCGGGCTACAAGAGACCCAGTACTTC,CASSPGLQETQYF
TRBV27,TRBJ1-2,NA,once,TGTGCCAGCAGTTTGAGGGGGGATGGCTACACCTTC,CASSLRGDGYTF
TRBV27,TRBJ2-7,TRBD2,NA,TGTGCCAGCAGTTTATCCCCTATAGCGGGAGGATCCTACGAGCAGTACTTC,CASSLSPIAGGSYEQYF
TRBV7-8,TRBJ2-5,TRBD2,NA,TGTGCCAGCAGCTTAATCCGAGCGGGAGGCGCTGAGACCCAGTACTTC,CASSLIRAGGAETQYF
TRBV9,TRBJ2-7,TRBD2,NA,TGTGCCAGCAGCGTAGTTGGCGGGAGTCTCGACGAGCAGTACTTC,CASSVVGGSLDEQYF
TRBV28,TRBJ2-5,TRBD2,NA,TGTGCCAGCAGCCGACTAGCGGGCCAAGAGACCCAGTACTTC,CASSRLAGQETQYF
TRBV10-3,TRBJ1-1,NA,few,TGTGCCATCAGATCGGACGGAACTGAAGCTTTCTTT,CAIRSDGTEAFF
TRBV29-1,TRBJ2-3,TRBD2,NA,TGCAGCGTTGAGGGGGGAGGACTAGCGGGGATCACAGATACGCAGTATTTT,CSVEGGGLAGITDTQYF
TRBV6-1,TRBJ2-7,NA,once,TGTGCCAGCAGTGTCCAGGGATCCCTTAGGGAGCAGTACTTC,CASSVQGSLREQYF
TRBV19,TRBJ2-1,TRBD2,NA,TGTGCCAGTAGTACTACTAGCGGGAGGTCCTACAATGAGCAGTTCTTC,CASSTTSGRSYNEQFF
TRBV6-5,TRBJ2-7,TRBD1,NA,TGTGCCAGCAGCCTACGGACAGGTAGCTCCTACGAGCAGTACTTC,CASSLRTGSSYEQYF
TRBV4-2,TRBJ1-5,NA,NA,TGTGCCAGCAGCCAAGATCTGTATAGCAATCAGCCCCAGCATTTT,CASSQDLYSNQPQHF
TRBV28,TRBJ1-1,NA,NA,TGTGCCAGCAGTCCTACCTTGAACACTGAAGCTTTCTTT,CASSPTLNTEAFF
TRBV7-9,TRBJ2-2,TRBD2,NA,TGTGCCAGCAGCTACGGACTAGCGGGAGAGAGGTACACCGGGGAGCTGTTTTTT,CASSYGLAGERYTGELFF
TRBV7-8,TRBJ2-2,TRBD2,NA,TGTGCCAGCAGCCCAGCCCGCGGGGGGAACACCGGGGAGCTGTTTTTT,CASSPARGGNTGELFF
TRBV11-3,TRBJ2-3,NA,NA,TGTGCCAGCAGCCCGGCTCCAGGCACGCAGTATTTT,CASSPAPGTQYF
TRBV4-1,TRBJ2-6,NA,NA,TGCGCCAGCAGCCAAGAGTATAGTCTTTCTGGGGCCAACGTCCTGACTTTC,CASSQEYSLSGANVLTF
TRBV9,TRBJ2-3,NA,NA,TGTGCCAGCAGCGTGGGGGAAGGTACGCAGTATTTT,CASSVGEGTQYF
TRBV7-9,TRBJ2-5,NA,NA,TGTGCCAGCAGCTTTTTCCGGGACTCACAAGAGACCCAGTACTTC,CASSFFRDSQETQYF
TRBV9,TRBJ2-1,TRBD2,NA,TGTGCCAGCAGCGCCGGGACTAGCGCCGGGAATGAGCAGTTCTTC,CASSAGTSAGNEQFF
TRBV28,TRBJ1-4,NA,few,TGTGCCAGCAGTTTATCCTCCCAACTGTTTTTT,CASSLSSQLFF
TRBV19,TRBJ1-2,NA,few,TGTGCCAGTAGTCGGGCAGCTTCTAACTATGGCTACACCTTC,CASSRAASNYGYTF
TRBV5-4,TRBJ2-7,TRBD2,NA,TGTGCCAGCAGCTTAGCGGGAGTCGTGTTATACGAGCAGTACTTC,CASSLAGVVLYEQYF
TRBV27,TRBJ2-5,NA,NA,TGTGCCAGCAGTCCGCGGGTGGGACAAGAGACCCAGTACTTC,CASSPRVGQETQYF
TRBV5-1,TRBJ2-1,NA,once,TGCGCCAGCAGCCCCCGAGCGGGTGAATACAATGAGCAGTTCTTC,CASSPRAGEYNEQFF